Included here is one T cell receptor beta chain sequence, with context. This clonotype was seen many times. The antigen it binds to is not known. Base-call qualities are not available, and no considerably larger clone is one nucleotide away. This sample was included in a study of T cells in Graves' hyperthyroidism and ophthalmopathy (dated by TCRdb to about 2019). As for the study more broadly: Peripheral blood samples were taken at initial diagnosis, before any treatment was given. To identify distinguishing TCR V-J signatures, a discovery cohort of around 100 patients was used, comprising 40 to 45 with Graves' ophthalmopathy and under 60 with stable Graves' hyperthyroidism. An independent validation cohort of under 20 hyperthyroidism patients and about 16 patients who later progressed to ophthalmopathy tested prospective prediction of ophthalmopathy. For training and testing, the 80 to 100 patients in the discovery cohort were randomly divided in a 7:3 ratio. Thyroid tissue and blood T-cell repertoires from about six Graves' hyperthyroidism patients were also compared in the study. After sampling, hyperthyroidism patients received methimazole starting at 30 mg daily, and ophthalmopathy patients received high-dose intravenous methylprednisolone. According to the paper, TCR Vbeta CDR3 sequencing was carried out on about 140 peripheral blood samples, which came from 40 to 45 ophthalmopathy, fewer than 80 hyperthyroidism and roughly 17 progressor patients. Broader findings and caveats from the paper: In validation, progression to ophthalmopathy was predicted by the model with 70.59% sensitivity and roughly 76% specificity, a median of roughly six months before onset. Most expanded thyroid clonotypes (frequency above 0.001) were also detected in blood, a finding suggesting that blood repertoires may reflect thyroid immune responses. Sample size was not statistically predetermined, and investigators were not blinded to group allocation. Ophthalmopathy was separated from stable hyperthyroidism by a 13 V-J signature model, with around 88% sensitivity and about 81% specificity obtained in cross-validation and 80%/75% obtained in testing.

The CDR3 runs 13 amino acids, cysteine and phenylalanine included. The only DNA kept is the CDR3, 39 bases in frame from the first base. The germline V gene specifies SGHTA as CDR1 and FQGNSA as CDR2. Deletion took 2 bases off V and 5 bases off J, with a span of 8 bases between the germline ends. Amplification of TCR beta CDR3 regions was carried out from RNA transcripts. For the first round of RT-PCR on the TCR CDR3, the HTBI primer set was used together with the Qiagen OneStep RT-PCR kit. Libraries were constructed in a second round of multiplex PCR, after which size selection and purification were performed. Libraries were sequenced paired-end with 100 bp reads on an Illumina HiSeq2000. In the original analysis: SOAPnuke was used to process the raw data, with reads discarded if the reads contained adapters or uncalled bases, had a mean Phred below 15, or lacked an exact constant-primer or identifier match. COPE v1.2.5 was used to merge high-quality paired reads, and clonotypes were defined as unique nucleotide sequences. MiTCR v1.1 was used to align clonotypes to the IMGT TRBV, TRBD and TRBJ reference segments. Analysis was restricted to V-J combinations with a frequency above 0.0001, which covered roughly 99% of repertoires. The TCS score was defined as F50 (clonal expansion) divided by E x V (chaos), with BLOSUM62-based TCRdist calculated between CDR3 peptides within each V-J. Welch's t-statistics and random forest reduced around 510 V-J features to 10 to 15, which were used in a naive Bayes classifier (R e1071). TCRdb reprocessing: public reads trimmed at Q25 with fastp, clones called with MiXCR, in-frame beta chains kept. Rows are unified per CDR3 protein, each entry keeping the most common DNA and genes. TCRdb's processing, not the study's, gives the V and J calls here. The sample has about 720,000 distinct CDR3 sequences on record, 16% of them singletons. About 8.4% of the sample is held by the ten biggest clonotypes.

Stable Graves' hyperthyroidism was defined as the absence of progression to ophthalmopathy over 18 months of follow-up. Hyperthyroidism patients were newly diagnosed, with disease duration under 2 months, and aged 18 to 65 years. The study excluded patients with uncontrolled infections, other autoimmune diseases, pregnancy or lactation. Diagnoses relied on clinical symptoms, serum thyroxine and TRAb, thyroid ultrasound and orbital computed tomography. Ficoll-Paque density gradient centrifugation was used to isolate PBMCs from approximately 11 ml of fresh peripheral blood. Trizol reagent was used to extract total RNA, and RNA quality was then checked on an Agilent 2100 Bioanalyzer.

The sequenced sample consisted of blood. The sequence was collected from a man in his late teens or twenties with Graves' hyperthyroidism. The chain employs TRBV7-2 and TRBJ2-3, with the D gene call left open. CDR3 reads: CASSLTLQDTQYF. The sequence in DNA is TGTGCCAGCAGCTTAACCCTCCAAGATACGCAGTATTTT.